Listed here is a single T cell receptor beta chain. As yet, its antigen is unknown. Germline V gives CDR1 SGHVS, CDR2 FQNEAQ. V dropped 5 bases and J dropped 5 bases, with 22 bases sitting between them. The CDR3 runs 17 residues. This sample stems from a study of T cells after yellow fever vaccination. Overall study findings and caveats: Weaker overall, the secondary response nonetheless peaked faster (day 5 versus 15). Booster samples showed a return of most primary-vaccination clones (approximately 96% CD4, 88% CD8).

The study made its TCR cDNA through 5'RACE template switching. That step introduced a universal primer site along with UMIs. TCRdb passed the 5' RACE reads through MiXCR, listing each CDR3 protein once. The sample includes some 340,000 distinct CDR3 sequences, roughly a tenth seen only once; the top ten take over 3%. The rearrangement uses TRBV7-8 and TRBJ2-1, with D perhaps assigned TRBD1 or TRBD2 (6 bases each). Sample: CD4+ T cells sorted from PBMCs, taken 45 days after the yellow fever booster vaccination. This clonotype originated in a man aged 18 to 35 who received the YFV17D yellow fever vaccine. As DNA, the CDR3 is TGTGCCAGCAGCCCCCGGGCGGGACAAAAGGGGCACAATGAGCAGTTCTTC. Encoded protein: CASSPRAGQKGHNEQFF.